One and the same sample provided the 15 T cell receptor beta chains below, sequenced in a study of cytomegalovirus exposure and HLA in healthy donors. Primers: 60 Vbeta forward and 13 Jbeta reverse. Data came from immunoSEQ multiplex PCR; TCRdb stores just in-frame clones and leaves some out. Here the sample spans around 140,000 clones, around nine tenths being singletons. Sequenced input: PBMCs. The receptors were sampled from a woman in her 30s in good health and CMV-seronegative.

The genes are TRBV5-5 and TRBJ1-1; a weak D match, TRBD1 (5 bases). CDR1 and CDR2 from the germline V gene are SGHKS and YYEKEE (reference sequence). V was clipped by 0 bases and J by 0 bases, with 9 bases between them. The CDR3 sequence is 15 residues long. CDR3 coding DNA: TGTGCCAGCAGCTTGGTTCGGGGGATGAACACTGAAGCTTTCTTT. It codes for CASSLVRGMNTEAFF. The full variable domain, its missing parts supplied by reference TRBV5-5 and TRBJ1-1, is DAGVTQSPTHLIKTRGQQVTLRCSPISGHKSVSWYQQVLGQGPQFIFQYYEKEERGRGNFPDRFSARQFPNYSSELNVNALLLGDSALYLCASSLVRGMNTEAFFGQGTRLTVV.

The CDR3 region is CASSTPSMGENEQFF. CDR3 bases: TGTGCCAGTAGTACACCCTCAATGGGAGAAAATGAGCAGTTCTTC. The chain links TRBV19 to TRBJ2-1; a weak D match, TRBD2 (5 bases). This CDR3 comprises 15 residues. Germline CDR1 and CDR2: LNHDA and SQIVND (reference sequence). With 4 bases removed from V and 7 bases from J, the gap between germline ends came to 17 bases.

This clone occurred a few times. This sample also contains other DNA sequences that code for the same CDR3. The V and J genes are TRBV20-1 and TRBJ2-1, with TRBD2 matching over 7 bases. CDR1 is DFQATT, CDR2 SNEGSKA, per germline (reference sequence). J lost 6 bases, V lost 5 bases, and 1 base had no gene match. There are 11 residues in the CDR3. CDR3 DNA: TGCAGTGCTCGGACTAGCAATGAGCAGTTCTTC. Its protein is CSARTSNEQFF.

The V call is TRBV7-9, the J call TRBJ2-7, with a tentative D call TRBD2 (6 bases). CDR3 length: 16 residues. V dropped 5 bases and J dropped 6 bases, with 23 bases sitting between them. Germline V gene lookup returns CDR1 SEHNR and CDR2 FQNEAQ (reference sequence). CDR3 bases: TGTGCCAGCAGCCAAGTTTCCGGGCCCCCGGGACTCGAGCAGTACTTC. Protein: CASSQVSGPPGLEQYF.

V and J are TRBV4-3 and TRBJ2-3, with D possibly TRBD1 on 7 matching bases. V lost 8 bases and J lost 0, with 15 bases in between. The germline gives CDR1 LGHNA, CDR2 YSLEER. There are 15 residues in the CDR3. CDR3 in DNA: TGCGCCAGCGCCAGGGGGGACTCCAGCACAGATACGCAGTATTTT. It yields the protein CASARGDSSTDTQYF.

The V gene is TRBV4-2, the J gene TRBJ1-3; weak D call: TRBD1 (5 bases). The V end was cut by 2 bases, the J end by 0 bases, with 11 bases between. The CDR3 length is 16 residues. The V gene's germline CDR1 is LGHNA and CDR2 YNFKEQ. The CDR3 coding sequence is TGTGCCAGCAGCCAAAAGGGGCCCTACTCTGGAAACACCATATATTTT. Translating it yields CASSQKGPYSGNTIYF.

V gene TRBV7-8 combines with J gene TRBJ2-7, with D possibly matching TRBD1 (6 bases). The V and J ends lost 5 bases and 7 bases respectively, with 18 bases between them. Germline CDR1 SGHVS, CDR2 FQNEAQ. The CDR3 sequence is 14 residues long. The CDR3 loop reads CASSGTSRGLEQYF. CDR3 sequence (DNA): TGTGCCAGCAGCGGGACATCTAGGGGTTTGGAGCAGTACTTC. Full variable domain (outside the CDR3, taken from reference TRBV7-8 and TRBJ2-7): GAGVSQSPRYKVAKRGQDVALRCDPISGHVSLFWYQQALGQGPEFLTYFQNEAQLDKSGLPSDRFFAERPEGSVSTLKIQRTQQEDSAVYLCASSGTSRGLEQYFGPGTRLTVT.

This chain joins TRBV4-3 and TRBJ2-7; 8 nucleotides line up with TRBD1. The CDR3 length is 14 residues. The germline V gene encodes CDR1 LGHNA and CDR2 YSLEER. Germline trimming cut 5 bases from V and 4 bases from J; bases unmatched to any gene: 7. The CDR3, as DNA: TGCGCCAGCAGCTCCGGGACAGGCTCGTACGAGCAGTACTTC. This codes for CASSSGTGSYEQYF.

The chain recombines TRBV27 with TRBJ2-1, with no clear D. Germline V gene sequence: CDR1 MNHEY, CDR2 SMNVEV (reference sequence). CDR3 size: 14 residues. V dropped 1 base and J dropped 6 bases, with 10 bases sitting between them. In DNA, the CDR3 is TGTGCCAGCAGTTTATTGGGCACCGGCAATGAGCAGTTCTTC. Residues: CASSLLGTGNEQFF.

This chain uses TRBV28 with TRBJ1-2, with TRBD1 matching 11 bases. This CDR3 has 15 amino acids. Germline CDR1 is MDHEN and CDR2 is SYDVKM. V lost 6 bases, J lost 8 bases, and 11 bases stayed unmatched. For the CDR3, the DNA is TGTGCCAGCAGATACCGGGACAGGGGGTTCGGCGGCTACACCTTC. Its protein product is CASRYRDRGFGGYTF.

This clone appeared a few times. This chain uses TRBV4-3 with TRBJ2-6; D perhaps matches TRBD1 (5 bases). Germline V gives CDR1 LGHNA, CDR2 YSLEER. The CDR3 is made up of 16 amino acids. Trimming removed 0 bases at V and 3 bases at J, with 9 bases between. Here the CDR3 DNA reads TGCGCCAGCAGCCAAGAGGAAGGGGTTGGGGCCAACGTCCTGACTTTC. Its protein product is CASSQEEGVGANVLTF.

The V call is TRBV27, the J call TRBJ2-7; a possible D gene is TRBD2 (6 bases). The CDR3 runs to 14 residues. V shed 4 bases and J shed 4 bases, with 14 bases lying between them. Germline CDR1 MNHEY, CDR2 SMNVEV (reference sequence). CDR3 sequence (DNA): TGTGCCAGCAGTTACAGCGGGTCGCGGTACGAGCAGTACTTC. This gives the protein CASSYSGSRYEQYF.

The rearrangement joins TRBV9 to TRBJ1-1, with 8 bases fitting TRBD1. The CDR3 extends over 13 amino acids. The germline V gene encodes CDR1 SGDLS and CDR2 YYNGEE. Unmatched junction bases numbered 3, after V lost 3 bases and J lost 5 bases. Here the CDR3 reads CASSARTGTEAFF. CDR3 bases: TGTGCCAGCAGCGCCCGGACAGGGACTGAAGCTTTCTTT.

This chain joins TRBV28 and TRBJ2-7; 7 bases match TRBD1. The germline V gene has CDR1 MDHEN and CDR2 SYDVKM. V shed 2 bases, J shed 5 bases, and the junction held 6 bases outside the gene matches. This CDR3 has 14 residues. Here the CDR3 DNA reads TGTGCCAGCAGTTTACAACAGGGGTACCACGAGCAGTACTTC. Amino acid sequence: CASSLQQGYHEQYF.

The chain employs TRBV7-8 and TRBJ1-2, with a tentative D call TRBD1 (5 bases). CDR1 SGHVS and CDR2 FQNEAQ come from the germline V gene. This CDR3 is 15 amino acids long. V was clipped by 1 base and J by 4 bases, with 13 bases between them. The CDR3 protein is CASSLVVGPGYGYTF. DNA of the CDR3: TGTGCCAGCAGCTTAGTTGTGGGGCCTGGCTATGGCTACACCTTC.